This is a list of T cell receptor beta chains from one sample in a study of OX40 agonist ivuxolimab in advanced cancers. TCRdb's table, derived via immunoSEQ multiplex PCR, lists solely in-frame clones and lacks some. Here the sample spans under 70,000 clones, about 85% being singletons. This specimen consisted of CD4+ or CD8+ T cells sorted from blood, obtained in a trial of the OX40 agonist ivuxolimab. Source of these receptors: an adult with an advanced solid tumor such as melanoma, head and neck, liver or kidney cancer. Each CDR3 is given with its conserved first and last residue. The D gene is left open where the match is weak. Clone size appears in some rows only: once, few, many, or a class for an expanded clone.

J gene: TRBJ2-3
V gene: TRBV5-1
D gene: -
clone size: few
CDR3 DNA: TGCGCCAGCAGCTTGGCGGCAGAAAGCACAGATACGCAGTATTTT
CDR3 protein: CASSLAAESTDTQYF

J gene: TRBJ1-2
V gene: TRBV6-1
D gene: -
clone size: -
CDR3 DNA: TGTGCCAGCAGTGAAGACCGGGTGGGGGGGGTTGCCACCTTC
CDR3 protein: CASSEDRVGGVATF

J gene: TRBJ2-5
V gene: TRBV9
D gene: TRBD2
clone size: -
CDR3 DNA: TGTGCCAGCAGCGTAGCCCAGCGGGAGTATCGAGAGACCCAGTACTTC
CDR3 protein: CASSVAQREYRETQYF

J gene: TRBJ2-5
V gene: TRBV5-4
D gene: TRBD2
clone size: -
CDR3 DNA: TGTGCCAGCAGCCCCCCTACGGGGGGAGAAGAGACCCAGTACTTC
CDR3 protein: CASSPPTGGEETQYF

J gene: TRBJ1-2
V gene: TRBV11-2
D gene: TRBD1
clone size: -
CDR3 DNA: TGTGCCAGCAGCTCAGGACAGGGAAGCTATGGCTACACCTTC
CDR3 protein: CASSSGQGSYGYTF

J gene: TRBJ2-1
V gene: TRBV5-1
D gene: -
clone size: once
CDR3 DNA: TGCGCCAGCATCGAGGGGCAGGGCTCGTACAATGAGCAGTTCTTC
CDR3 protein: CASIEGQGSYNEQFF

J gene: TRBJ1-1
V gene: TRBV25-1
D gene: -
clone size: medium-sized
CDR3 DNA: TGTGCCAGCATTCCCCCCGGAGGGGGCACTGAAGCTTTCTTT
CDR3 protein: CASIPPGGGTEAFF

J gene: TRBJ1-4
V gene: TRBV6-1
D gene: -
clone size: -
CDR3 DNA: TGTGCCAGCAGTGAAGATCCTGGCGAAAAACTGTTTTTT
CDR3 protein: CASSEDPGEKLFF

J gene: TRBJ2-2
V gene: TRBV4-1
D gene: -
clone size: once
CDR3 DNA: TGCGCCAGCAGCCAAAGGGACGGCCACTACACCGGGGAGCTGTTTTTT
CDR3 protein: CASSQRDGHYTGELFF

J gene: TRBJ1-5
V gene: TRBV12-5
D gene: -
clone size: once
CDR3 DNA: TGTGCTAGTGGGGAACAGGATAGCAATCAGCCCCAGCATTTT
CDR3 protein: CASGEQDSNQPQHF

J gene: TRBJ1-1
V gene: TRBV27
D gene: TRBD1
clone size: few
CDR3 DNA: TGTGCCAGCAGTTGGGTAACAGGGGAAGGCACTGAAGCTTTCTTT
CDR3 protein: CASSWVTGEGTEAFF

J gene: TRBJ1-1
V gene: TRBV5-1
D gene: TRBD1
clone size: -
CDR3 DNA: TGCGCCAGCAGCCTGGGACAGACTTACACTGAAGCTTTCTTT
CDR3 protein: CASSLGQTYTEAFF

J gene: TRBJ2-2
V gene: TRBV7-8
D gene: TRBD2
clone size: -
CDR3 DNA: TGTGCCAGCAGCTTATATCCGCGGGGGTCGGGGGAGCTGTTTTTT
CDR3 protein: CASSLYPRGSGELFF

J gene: TRBJ2-1
V gene: TRBV19
D gene: TRBD1
clone size: few
CDR3 DNA: TGTGCCAGTACTCCTCAGGGACAGATTTACAATGAGCAGTTCTTC
CDR3 protein: CASTPQGQIYNEQFF

J gene: TRBJ2-5
V gene: TRBV7-2
D gene: TRBD1
clone size: -
CDR3 DNA: TGTGCCAGCAGCTTACTGGGACAGGGTGGAGAGACCCAGTACTTC
CDR3 protein: CASSLLGQGGETQYF

J gene: TRBJ2-3
V gene: TRBV2
D gene: -
clone size: few
CDR3 DNA: TGTGCCAGCAGTGAGAGTCGTACGCAGTATTTT
CDR3 protein: CASSESRTQYF

J gene: TRBJ2-2
V gene: TRBV19
D gene: -
clone size: -
CDR3 DNA: TGTGCCAGTAGTATGAACGGAGGGTTAGAGGAGGAGCTGTTTTTT
CDR3 protein: CASSMNGGLEEELFF

J gene: TRBJ1-2
V gene: TRBV5-8
D gene: -
clone size: -
CDR3 DNA: TGTGCCAGCAGCCTGGGACCCCACCAAGAGTATGGCTACACCTTC
CDR3 protein: CASSLGPHQEYGYTF

J gene: TRBJ2-3
V gene: TRBV7-3
D gene: -
clone size: -
CDR3 DNA: TGTGCCAGCAGCCCCCCGGGGCACACAGATACGCAGTATTTT
CDR3 protein: CASSPPGHTDTQYF

J gene: TRBJ2-5
V gene: TRBV5-1
D gene: -
clone size: -
CDR3 DNA: TGCGCCAGCAGACTTCAAGAGACCCAGTACTTC
CDR3 protein: CASRLQETQYF

J gene: TRBJ2-5
V gene: TRBV7-9
D gene: -
clone size: -
CDR3 DNA: TGTGCCAGCAGCTTAGAGATGGGGGAAGAGACCCAGTACTTC
CDR3 protein: CASSLEMGEETQYF

J gene: TRBJ2-2
V gene: TRBV5-1
D gene: -
clone size: -
CDR3 DNA: TGCGCCAGCAGCAACCAGGCAGACAGTGAGAACACCGGGGAGCTGTTTTTT
CDR3 protein: CASSNQADSENTGELFF

J gene: TRBJ2-3
V gene: TRBV27
D gene: TRBD2
clone size: -
CDR3 DNA: TGTGCCAGCAGTTTCGCGGGAGGTGGTACAGATACGCAGTATTTT
CDR3 protein: CASSFAGGGTDTQYF